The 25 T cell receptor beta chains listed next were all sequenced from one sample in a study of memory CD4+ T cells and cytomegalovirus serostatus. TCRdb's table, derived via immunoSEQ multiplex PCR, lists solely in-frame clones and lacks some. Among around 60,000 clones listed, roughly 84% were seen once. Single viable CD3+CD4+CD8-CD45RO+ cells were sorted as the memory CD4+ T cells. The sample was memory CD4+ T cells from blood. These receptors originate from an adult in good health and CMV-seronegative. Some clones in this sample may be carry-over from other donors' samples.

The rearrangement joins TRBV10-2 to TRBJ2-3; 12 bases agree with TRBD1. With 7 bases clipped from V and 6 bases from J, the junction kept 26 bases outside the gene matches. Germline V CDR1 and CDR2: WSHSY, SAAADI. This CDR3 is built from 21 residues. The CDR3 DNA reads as TGCGCCAGCACCCCACTACCGGGACAGGGGGCGCCGGGAGCTCTCGGGGATACGCAGTATTTT. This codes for CASTPLPGQGAPGALGDTQYF.

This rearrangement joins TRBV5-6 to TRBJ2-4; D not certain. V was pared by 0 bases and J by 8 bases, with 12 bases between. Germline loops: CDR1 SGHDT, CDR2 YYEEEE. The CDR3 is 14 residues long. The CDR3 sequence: CASSLDLASDIQYF. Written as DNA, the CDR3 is TGTGCCAGCAGCTTGGATTTGGCGTCGGACATTCAGTACTTC.

As DNA, the CDR3 is TGTGCCAGCAGCTTAGTCAGTGGAAGCTACGAGCAGTACTTC. Translating gives CASSLVSGSYEQYF. The chain recombines TRBV11-2 with TRBJ2-7; D is unresolved. V lost 1 base, J lost 3 bases, and 10 bases lay in between. Germline V lookup: CDR1 SGHAT, CDR2 FQNNGV. The CDR3 consists of 14 residues.

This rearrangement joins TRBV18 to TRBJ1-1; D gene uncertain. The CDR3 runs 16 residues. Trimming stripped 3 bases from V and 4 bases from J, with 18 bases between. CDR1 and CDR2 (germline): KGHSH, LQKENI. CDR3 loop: CASSPPRLLLGTEAFF. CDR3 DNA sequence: TGTGCCAGCTCACCTCCCCGTTTGCTCCTGGGCACTGAAGCTTTCTTT.

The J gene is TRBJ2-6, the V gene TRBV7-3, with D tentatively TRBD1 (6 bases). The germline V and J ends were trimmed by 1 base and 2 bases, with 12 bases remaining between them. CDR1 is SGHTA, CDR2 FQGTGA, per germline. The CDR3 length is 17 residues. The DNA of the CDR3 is TGTGCCAGCAGCTTAAACGCCAGGGGAGCTGGGGCCAACGTCCTGACTTTC. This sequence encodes CASSLNARGAGANVLTF. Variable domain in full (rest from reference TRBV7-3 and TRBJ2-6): GAGVSQTPSNKVTEKGKYVELRCDPISGHTALYWYRQSLGQGPEFLIYFQGTGAADDSGLPNDRFFAVRPEGSVSTLKIQRTERGDSAVYLCASSLNARGAGANVLTFGAGSRLTVL.

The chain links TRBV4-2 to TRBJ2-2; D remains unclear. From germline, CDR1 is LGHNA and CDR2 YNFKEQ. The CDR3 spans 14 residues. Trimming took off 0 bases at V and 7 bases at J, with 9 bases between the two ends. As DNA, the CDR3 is TGTGCCAGCAGCCAAGAAGAGGTTTACGGGGAGCTGTTTTTT. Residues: CASSQEEVYGELFF.

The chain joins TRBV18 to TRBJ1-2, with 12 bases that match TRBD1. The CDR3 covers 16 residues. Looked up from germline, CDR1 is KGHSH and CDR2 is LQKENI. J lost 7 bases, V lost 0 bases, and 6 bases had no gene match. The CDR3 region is CASSPPSGTGGSGYTF. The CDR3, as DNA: TGTGCCAGCTCACCACCATCCGGGACAGGGGGCTCTGGCTACACCTTC.

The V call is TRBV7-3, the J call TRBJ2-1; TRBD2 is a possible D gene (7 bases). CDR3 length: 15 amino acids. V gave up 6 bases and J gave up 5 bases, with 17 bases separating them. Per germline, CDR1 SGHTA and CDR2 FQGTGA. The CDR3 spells CASRRGGAGDNEQFF. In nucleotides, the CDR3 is TGTGCCAGCAGGCGAGGGGGGGCCGGCGACAATGAGCAGTTCTTC.

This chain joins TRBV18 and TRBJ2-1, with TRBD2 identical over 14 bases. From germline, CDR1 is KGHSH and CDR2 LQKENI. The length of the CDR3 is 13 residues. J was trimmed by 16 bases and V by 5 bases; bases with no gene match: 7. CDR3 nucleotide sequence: TGTGCCAGCTCAATCGGGACTAGCGGGAGTTTATTCTTC. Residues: CASSIGTSGSLFF.

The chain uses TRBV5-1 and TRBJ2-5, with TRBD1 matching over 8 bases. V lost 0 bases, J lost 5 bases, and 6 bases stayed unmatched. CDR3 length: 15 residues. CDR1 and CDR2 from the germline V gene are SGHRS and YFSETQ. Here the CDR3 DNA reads TGCGCCAGCAGCTTGGGGGGGGACAGGAGGGAGACCCAGTACTTC. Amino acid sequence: CASSLGGDRRETQYF.

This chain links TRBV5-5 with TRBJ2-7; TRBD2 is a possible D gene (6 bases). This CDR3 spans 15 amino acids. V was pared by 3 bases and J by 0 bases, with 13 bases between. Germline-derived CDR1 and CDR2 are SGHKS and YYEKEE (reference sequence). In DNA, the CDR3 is TGTGCCAGCAGCTGGGGACTGACGTCCTCCTACGAGCAGTACTTC. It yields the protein CASSWGLTSSYEQYF.

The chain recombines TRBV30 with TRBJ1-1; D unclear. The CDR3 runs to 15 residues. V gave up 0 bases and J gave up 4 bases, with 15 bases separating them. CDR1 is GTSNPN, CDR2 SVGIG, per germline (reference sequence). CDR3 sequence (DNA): TGTGCCTGGAGTGTATCTTGGGCTGGTTCCACTGAAGCTTTCTTT. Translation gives CAWSVSWAGSTEAFF.

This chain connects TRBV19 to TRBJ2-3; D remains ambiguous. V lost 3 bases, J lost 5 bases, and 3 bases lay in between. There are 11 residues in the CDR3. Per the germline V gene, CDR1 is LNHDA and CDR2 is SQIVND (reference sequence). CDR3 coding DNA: TGTGCCAGTAGTATTGGAGATACGCAGTATTTT. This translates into CASSIGDTQYF.

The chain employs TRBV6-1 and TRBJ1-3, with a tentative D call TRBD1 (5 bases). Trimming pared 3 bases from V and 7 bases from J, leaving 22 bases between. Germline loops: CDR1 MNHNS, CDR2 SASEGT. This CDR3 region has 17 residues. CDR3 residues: CASSDNGASSRRNTIYF. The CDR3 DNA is TGTGCCAGCAGTGATAACGGGGCTTCCTCACGGAGGAACACCATATATTTT.

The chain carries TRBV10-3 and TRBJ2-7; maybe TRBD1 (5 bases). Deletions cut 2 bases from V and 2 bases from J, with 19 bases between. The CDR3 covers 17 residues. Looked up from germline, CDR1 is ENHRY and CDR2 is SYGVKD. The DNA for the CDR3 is TGTGCCATCAGTGAGGCGGCAAGGCGGCAAGGGGCCTACGAGCAGTACTTC. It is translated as CAISEAARRQGAYEQYF.

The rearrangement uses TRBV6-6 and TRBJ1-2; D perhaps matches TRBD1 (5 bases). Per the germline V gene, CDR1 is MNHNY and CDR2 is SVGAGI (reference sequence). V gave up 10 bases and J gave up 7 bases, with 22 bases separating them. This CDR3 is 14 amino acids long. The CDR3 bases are TGTGCCACCGATCCCGGCGGGGGAAGTTCTGGCTACACCTTC. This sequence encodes CATDPGGGSSGYTF.

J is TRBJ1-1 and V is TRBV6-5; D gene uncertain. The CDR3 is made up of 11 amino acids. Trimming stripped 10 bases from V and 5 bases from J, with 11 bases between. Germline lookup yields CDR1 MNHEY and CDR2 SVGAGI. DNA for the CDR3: TGTGCCACGCAATACCGGACTGAAGCTTTCTTT. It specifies CATQYRTEAFF.

The CDR3 DNA reads TGCGCCAGCAGCCGTGAGATAGCGGGGATGAACGAGCAGTACTTC. Encoded protein: CASSREIAGMNEQYF. This chain uses TRBV5-1 with TRBJ2-7; 8 nucleotides match TRBD2. The CDR3 sequence is 15 residues long. The V and J ends lost 4 bases and 5 bases, in that order; junction bases with no gene match: 11. Germline V gives CDR1 SGHRS, CDR2 YFSETQ.

CDR3 DNA: TGTGCCAGAAGCCCCACTGGGGACGAGTTTGAAGCTTTCTTT. Protein sequence: CARSPTGDEFEAFF. The genes are TRBV5-3 and TRBJ1-1, with a weak D call TRBD1 (5 bases). TRBV5-3 is reported as an ORF; its role is uncertain. This CDR3 region has 14 residues. Trimming took off 4 bases at V and 7 bases at J, with 17 bases between the two ends.

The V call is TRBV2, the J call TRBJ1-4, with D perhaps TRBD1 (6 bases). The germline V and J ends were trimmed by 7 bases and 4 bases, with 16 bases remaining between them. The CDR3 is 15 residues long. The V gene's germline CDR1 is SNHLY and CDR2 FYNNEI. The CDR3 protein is CASTRRQGYNEKLFF. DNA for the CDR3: TGTGCCAGCACCAGGCGTCAGGGGTATAATGAAAAACTGTTTTTT.

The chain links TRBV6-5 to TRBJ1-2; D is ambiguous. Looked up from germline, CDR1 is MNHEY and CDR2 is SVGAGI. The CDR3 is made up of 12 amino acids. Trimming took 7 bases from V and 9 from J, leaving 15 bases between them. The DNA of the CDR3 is TGTGCCAGCACCGGAGGGAGGGCGAGCTACACCTTC. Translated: CASTGGRASYTF.

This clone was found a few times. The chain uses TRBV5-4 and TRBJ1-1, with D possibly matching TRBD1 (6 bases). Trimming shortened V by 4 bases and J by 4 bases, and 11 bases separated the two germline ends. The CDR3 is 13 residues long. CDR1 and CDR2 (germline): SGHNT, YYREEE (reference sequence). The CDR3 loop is CASSVQGPTEAFF. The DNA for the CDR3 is TGTGCCAGCAGCGTACAGGGACCCACTGAAGCTTTCTTT.

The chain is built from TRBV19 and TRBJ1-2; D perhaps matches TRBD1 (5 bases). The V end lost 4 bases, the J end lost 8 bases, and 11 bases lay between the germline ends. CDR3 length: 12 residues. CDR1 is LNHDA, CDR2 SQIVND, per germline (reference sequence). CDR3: CASSTTGRGYTF. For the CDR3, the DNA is TGTGCCAGTAGTACAACAGGAAGGGGCTACACCTTC. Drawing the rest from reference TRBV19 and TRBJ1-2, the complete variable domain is DGGITQSPKYLFRKEGQNVTLSCEQNLNHDAMYWYRQDPGQGLRLIYYSQIVNDFQKGDIAEGYSVSREKKESFPLTVTSAQKNPTAFYLCASSTTGRGYTFGSGTRLTVV.

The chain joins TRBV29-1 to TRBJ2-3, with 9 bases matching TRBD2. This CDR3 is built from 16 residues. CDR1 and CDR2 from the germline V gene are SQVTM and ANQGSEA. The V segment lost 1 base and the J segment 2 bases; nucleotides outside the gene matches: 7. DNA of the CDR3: TGCAGCGTTGAAGGGATAGCGGGGGTAAACACAGATACGCAGTATTTT. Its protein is CSVEGIAGVNTDTQYF.

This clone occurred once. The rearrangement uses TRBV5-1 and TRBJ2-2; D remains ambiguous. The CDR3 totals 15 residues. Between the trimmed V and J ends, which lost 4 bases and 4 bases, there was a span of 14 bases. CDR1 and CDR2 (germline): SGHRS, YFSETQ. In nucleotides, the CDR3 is TGCGCCAGCAGCGGGCAGGCAAATCCCACCGGGGAGCTGTTTTTT. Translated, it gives CASSGQANPTGELFF.